What follows are 3 T cell receptor beta chains derived from one specimen sequenced in a study of technical replicates of blood from several donors. Sequencing was performed with immunoSEQ multiplex PCR; in TCRdb, only in-frame clones are kept and a portion is missing. This table holds under 85,000 clones, around 97% found once. Sequenced: T cells isolated from PBMCs. The receptors here all came from a human donor in good health.

This rearrangement joins TRBV7-9 to TRBJ2-5, with TRBD2 matching over 9 bases. The CDR3 contains 14 residues. Per the germline V gene, CDR1 is SEHNR and CDR2 is FQNEAQ (reference sequence). J was trimmed by 8 bases and V by 4 bases; bases with no gene match: 8. DNA of the CDR3: TGTGCCAGCAGCTCCCAAAGCGGGAGGCTTACCCAGTACTTC. Translation gives CASSSQSGRLTQYF.

The V gene is TRBV11-2, the J gene TRBJ1-5; D is possibly TRBD1 (6 bases). The V and J ends lost 5 bases and 0 bases respectively, with 14 bases between them. From germline, CDR1 is SGHAT and CDR2 FQNNGV. The CDR3 extends over 16 amino acids. CDR3 sequence reads: CASSDGTPYSNQPQHF. CDR3 nucleotides: TGTGCCAGCAGCGATGGGACACCCTATAGCAATCAGCCCCAGCATTTT.

The chain links TRBV10-1 to TRBJ2-7; TRBD1 aligns across 9 bases. CDR1 and CDR2 (germline): WNHNN, SYGVQD (reference sequence). The V and J ends lost 5 bases and 3 bases, in that order; junction bases with no gene match: 11. This CDR3 has 16 amino acids. The CDR3 region is CASSSRTGATGYEQYF. CDR3 DNA: TGCGCCAGCAGTTCACGGACAGGGGCGACCGGCTACGAGCAGTACTTC.